The 30 T cell receptor beta chains presented below share a single source sample, sequenced in a study of T cell responses to AZD1222 COVID-19 vaccine. Method: immunoSEQ multiplex PCR; TCRdb's copy keeps in-frame clones and lacks some. The sample carries approximately 160,000 clones, 85% to 95% recorded once. This specimen consisted of peripheral blood, obtained on day 0 of AZD1222 vaccination. These receptors were collected from an adult in good health.

This clone showed up just once. V usage is TRBV6-5 and J usage is TRBJ1-1, with D unclear. V gave up 10 bases and J gave up 1 base, with 10 bases separating them. The germline CDR1 and CDR2 sequences are MNHEY and SVGAGI. This CDR3 contains 12 residues. As DNA, the CDR3 is TGTGCCACCACGTGGGAGAACACTGAAGCTTTCTTT. Its translation: CATTWENTEAFF.

The CDR3 region has the DNA TGTGCCAGCAGTTTAGACAGTGCTAATGAGCAGTTCTTC. This codes for CASSLDSANEQFF. The V gene is TRBV27, the J gene TRBJ2-1, with D possibly TRBD1 on 5 matching bases. The germline gives CDR1 MNHEY, CDR2 SMNVEV (reference sequence). This CDR3 is 13 amino acids long. The V and J ends lost 2 bases and 7 bases respectively, with 9 bases between them.

This rearrangement joins TRBV6-5 to TRBJ2-5, with 9 nucleotides matching TRBD1. Germline CDR1 is MNHEY and CDR2 is SVGAGI. Germline trimming cut 10 bases from V and 5 bases from J; bases unmatched to any gene: 11. The CDR3 totals 14 residues. Here the CDR3 reads CAIERQGVGETQYF. CDR3 nucleotide sequence: TGTGCCATCGAAAGACAGGGGGTAGGGGAGACCCAGTACTTC.

The genes are TRBV18 and TRBJ1-1; 10 nucleotides line up with TRBD1. After removal of 3 bases from V and 4 bases from J, the junction contained 8 bases not matched to a gene. Germline values: CDR1 KGHSH, CDR2 LQKENI. The length of the CDR3 is 16 residues. The CDR3 DNA follows: TGTGCCAGCTCACCTCAAAGGACAGGGGGGGCCACTGAAGCTTTCTTT. Amino acids: CASSPQRTGGATEAFF.

The genes are TRBV11-3 and TRBJ2-7; D gene uncertain. V lost 5 bases, J lost 0 bases, and 17 bases lay in between. Germline V lookup: CDR1 SGHNT, CDR2 YENEEA. The CDR3 runs to 16 residues. CDR3 amino acids: CASSGPNGQFSYEQYF. CDR3 coding DNA: TGTGCCAGCAGCGGCCCGAACGGGCAGTTCTCCTACGAGCAGTACTTC.

V usage is TRBV6-2 or TRBV6-3 and J usage is TRBJ2-7, with D perhaps TRBD1 (6 bases). Germline CDR1 reads MNHEY; CDR2 reads SVGEGT. The CDR3 loop spans 15 amino acids. V was cut by 5 bases and J by 0 bases, with 14 bases left in between. The CDR3 coding sequence is TGTGCCAGCAGTAGACAGGAACCGACCTCCTACGAGCAGTACTTC. It specifies CASSRQEPTSYEQYF.

The chain combines TRBV14 with TRBJ1-4, with a possible D match to TRBD1 (6 bases). V gave up 3 bases and J gave up 7 bases, with 15 bases separating them. This CDR3 contains 15 residues. Germline V lookup: CDR1 SGHDN, CDR2 FVKESK. CDR3 protein: CASSHRDIVGEKLFF. CDR3 sequence (DNA): TGTGCCAGCAGCCACCGGGACATAGTTGGTGAAAAACTGTTTTTT.

V usage is TRBV30 and J usage is TRBJ1-4; no firm D call. Trimming took off 1 base at V and 7 bases at J, with 4 bases between the two ends. The CDR3 sequence is 11 residues long. Germline V gives CDR1 GTSNPN, CDR2 SVGIG (reference sequence). Written as DNA, the CDR3 is TGTGCCTGGAGTGCGAGTGAAAAACTGTTTTTT. This codes for CAWSASEKLFF.

The chain is built from TRBV7-3 and TRBJ2-3; no clear D gene. The length of the CDR3 is 14 residues. Germline CDR1 SGHTA, CDR2 FQGTGA. The germline V and J ends were trimmed by 2 bases and 4 bases, with 10 bases remaining between them. CDR3 sequence (DNA): TGTGCCAGCAGCTTATTTTCCAATCCAGATACGCAGTATTTT. It codes for CASSLFSNPDTQYF.

The CDR3 coding sequence is TGTGCCAGCAGCTTAGAGAACAGGAACACTGAAGCTTTCTTT. Its protein product is CASSLENRNTEAFF. This chain connects TRBV11-2 to TRBJ1-1; D is undetermined. This CDR3 spans 14 amino acids. The germline V gene has CDR1 SGHAT and CDR2 FQNNGV. Trimming left V 0 bases short and J 1 base short, with 6 bases between.

The rearrangement uses TRBV5-1 and TRBJ1-5; 9 nucleotides align to TRBD1. Trimming took 4 bases from V and 4 from J; bases not matched to a gene: 3. The CDR3 loop spans 14 amino acids. Germline values: CDR1 SGHRS, CDR2 YFSETQ. For the CDR3, the DNA is TGCGCCAGCAGCACCGGGACAGGGAATCAGCCCCAGCATTTT. The encoded protein is CASSTGTGNQPQHF. Combining the CDR3 with reference TRBV5-1 and TRBJ1-5 gives the whole variable domain KAGVTQTPRYLIKTRGQQVTLSCSPISGHRSVSWYQQTPGQGLQFLFEYFSETQRNKGNFPGRFSGRQFSNSRSEMNVSTLELGDSALYLCASSTGTGNQPQHFGDGTRLSIL.

The V call is TRBV10-3, the J call TRBJ1-5; tentatively, D is TRBD1 (5 bases). Germline V gene lookup returns CDR1 ENHRY and CDR2 SYGVKD. V was pared by 0 bases and J by 4 bases, with 13 bases between. The CDR3 sequence is 16 residues long. In DNA, the CDR3 is TGTGCCATCAGTGAGTCGACGGGGCGGACAAATCAGCCCCAGCATTTT. This gives the protein CAISESTGRTNQPQHF.

The rearrangement uses TRBV6-1 and TRBJ2-5, with TRBD1 identical over 11 bases. The V and J ends lost 5 bases and 4 bases, in that order; junction bases with no gene match: 6. Germline values: CDR1 MNHNS, CDR2 SASEGT. The CDR3 length is 15 residues. CDR3 residues: CASSSRDRGRETQYF. CDR3 nucleotide sequence: TGTGCCAGCAGTTCCCGGGACAGGGGGAGAGAGACCCAGTACTTC.

This rearrangement joins TRBV6-5 to TRBJ1-1, with D unclear. V dropped 3 bases and J dropped 0 bases, with 11 bases sitting between them. The length of the CDR3 is 15 residues. CDR1 MNHEY and CDR2 SVGAGI come from the germline V gene. Here the CDR3 reads CASSYSGSLNTEAFF. In nucleotides, the CDR3 is TGTGCCAGCAGTTATTCGGGTTCCCTGAACACTGAAGCTTTCTTT.

The chain couples TRBV4-1 to TRBJ1-5, with 8 bases lining up with TRBD1. Unmatched junction bases numbered 11, after V lost 4 bases and J lost 6 bases. The CDR3 extends over 16 amino acids. Germline-derived CDR1 and CDR2 are MGHRA and YSYEKL. The CDR3 nucleotides are TGCGCCAGCAGCCCCCTTGGGACAGGAGTAAGTCAGCCCCAGCATTTT. Translating gives CASSPLGTGVSQPQHF.

The chain couples TRBV29-1 to TRBJ2-5, with 8 bases fitting TRBD2. The CDR3 consists of 13 residues. The ends lost 7 bases at V and 4 bases at J; junction bases unmatched: 8. Germline V gene lookup returns CDR1 SQVTM and CDR2 ANQGSEA. As DNA, the CDR3 is TGCAGCGAAATACCGGGGGGGTCAGAGACCCAGTACTTC. Its protein is CSEIPGGSETQYF.

The chain recombines TRBV2 with TRBJ2-5, with D perhaps matching TRBD2 (7 bases). The CDR3 is 16 amino acids. Germline V gene data show CDR1 as SNHLY and CDR2 as FYNNEI. The V end lost 7 bases, the J end lost 1 base, and 19 bases lay between the germline ends. CDR3 in amino acids: CASTIARGRTQETQYF. CDR3 sequence (DNA): TGTGCCAGCACCATAGCGCGGGGGCGAACCCAAGAGACCCAGTACTTC.

The rearrangement links TRBV7-9 to TRBJ1-2, with D unresolved. The germline V and J ends were trimmed by 3 bases and 7 bases, with 21 bases remaining between them. The germline V gene encodes CDR1 SEHNR and CDR2 FQNEAQ (reference sequence). CDR3 length equals 16 residues. The CDR3 region has the DNA TGTGCCAGCAGCTTCCGAACCCGAGAGCAAGTTGGTGGCTACACCTTC. Translation: CASSFRTREQVGGYTF. Variable domain in full (rest from reference TRBV7-9 and TRBJ1-2): DTGVSQNPRHKITKRGQNVTFRCDPISEHNRLYWYRQTLGQGPEFLTYFQNEAQLEKSRLLSDRFSAERPKGSFSTLEIQRTEQGDSAMYLCASSFRTREQVGGYTFGSGTRLTVV.

This sequence joins TRBV24-1 and TRBJ2-1; D might be TRBD1 (5 bases). Germline values: CDR1 KGHDR, CDR2 SFDVKD. The V end was cut by 3 bases, the J end by 8 bases, with 10 bases between. This CDR3 has 13 amino acids. The chain's CDR3 is CATSDPQDDEQFF. The DNA of the CDR3 is TGTGCCACCAGTGATCCACAGGATGATGAGCAGTTCTTC.

The rearrangement links TRBV21-1 to TRBJ1-2; the table's D call of TRBD1 was not tested on the DNA. TRBV21-1 constitutes a pseudogene. CDR3 size: 15 residues. The CDR3, as DNA: TGTGCCAGCAGCAAAGACAGGTCTAGGAACTATGGCTACACCTTC. Translated: CASSKDRSRNYGYTF.

The sample holds a few counts of this clone. The chain has TRBV10-3 and TRBJ2-7; the match to TRBD1 covers 8 bases. The CDR3 consists of 12 residues. Germline CDR1 and CDR2: ENHRY and SYGVKD. V lost 10 bases to trimming and J lost 3 bases; unmatched junction nucleotides: 5. In DNA, the CDR3 is TGTGCCACCCGGACAGGGAACTACGAGCAGTACTTC. Protein: CATRTGNYEQYF.

The chain uses TRBV2 and TRBJ2-3; TRBD1 agrees at 8 bases. Losses at the gene ends were 10 bases for V and 2 bases for J; bases not matched to a gene: 5. CDR1 is SNHLY, CDR2 FYNNEI, per germline. CDR3 size: 13 residues. The CDR3 region has the DNA TGTGCCACCGGACAGGGATTCACAGATACGCAGTATTTT. Protein sequence: CATGQGFTDTQYF.

The chain couples TRBV15 to TRBJ2-7; D assignment may be TRBD1 or TRBD2 (6 bases each). Germline V lookup: CDR1 LNHNV, CDR2 YYDKDF (reference sequence). The V end lost 1 base, the J end lost 6 bases, and 19 bases lay between the germline ends. The CDR3 totals 16 residues. The CDR3 reads CATSRGLGRGGREQYF. For the CDR3, the DNA is TGTGCCACCAGCAGAGGCCTCGGGCGTGGGGGGCGCGAGCAGTACTTC.

The V call is TRBV15, the J call TRBJ1-3; tentatively, D is TRBD1 (6 bases). This CDR3 has 16 amino acids. Trimming removed 3 bases from V and 0 bases from J, with 12 bases in between. Germline V gene data show CDR1 as LNHNV and CDR2 as YYDKDF (reference sequence). This chain's CDR3 is CATSRDTGFSGNTIYF. In nucleotides, the CDR3 is TGTGCCACCAGCAGGGATACAGGGTTCTCTGGAAACACCATATATTTT.

V is TRBV29-1 and J is TRBJ2-7; D unclear. V lost 4 bases and J lost 4, with 23 bases in between. CDR1 SQVTM and CDR2 ANQGSEA come from the germline V gene. This CDR3 has 16 amino acids. As DNA, the CDR3 is TGCAGCGTTGTATTAGAGGAACAAGGGATGGGGTACGAGCAGTACTTC. Translated: CSVVLEEQGMGYEQYF.

The genes are TRBV28 and TRBJ1-3; 7 bases align to TRBD1. Trimming at V came to 5 bases and at J to 0 bases, leaving 4 bases not matched to a gene. The CDR3 is 15 amino acids. The germline V gene has CDR1 MDHEN and CDR2 SYDVKM. CDR3 loop: CASSTSGGSGNTIYF. The CDR3, as DNA: TGTGCCAGCAGTACCTCAGGGGGCTCTGGAAACACCATATATTTT.

The rearrangement joins TRBV19 to TRBJ2-2; D is perhaps TRBD1 (5 bases). V gave up 3 bases and J gave up 6 bases, with 14 bases separating them. The CDR3 has 15 amino acids. Germline V gives CDR1 LNHDA, CDR2 SQIVND (reference sequence). The CDR3 coding sequence is TGTGCCAGTAGTATCCTCCCCCAGGGCCCCGGGGAGCTGTTTTTT. Amino acids: CASSILPQGPGELFF.

The chain is built from TRBV30 and TRBJ1-2; the D is unclear. Germline loops: CDR1 GTSNPN, CDR2 SVGIG (reference sequence). V lost 0 bases to trimming and J lost 2 bases, with 7 bases between them. The CDR3 extends over 13 amino acids. The CDR3: CAWSVIGNYGYTF. The CDR3 region has the DNA TGTGCCTGGAGTGTTATAGGGAACTATGGCTACACCTTC.

This clone has just one count. The chain recombines TRBV7-3 with TRBJ2-1, with 9 bases fitting TRBD2. CDR1 and CDR2 (germline): SGHTA, FQGTGA. V shed 4 bases and J 9 bases; nucleotides not matched to a gene: 10. The CDR3 totals 15 residues. In nucleotides, the CDR3 is TGTGCCAGCAGCTCTAGCGGGGCACACGGGGGTGAGCAGTTCTTC. This translates into CASSSSGAHGGEQFF.

This rearrangement joins TRBV6-5 to TRBJ2-5, with unresolved D. Per the germline V gene, CDR1 is MNHEY and CDR2 is SVGAGI. The CDR3 loop spans 13 amino acids. The V gene lost 10 bases and the J gene lost 4 bases, with 16 bases spanning the gap. CDR3 loop: CATPPGFGETQYF. The CDR3 bases are TGTGCCACCCCGCCCGGGTTTGGAGAGACCCAGTACTTC.